Sequencing of this TCR beta chain was carried out in a study of shared clonotypes between healthy human individuals. The wider study: A couple of women and a few men aged 18 to 49 made up the donors.

In the authors' workflow: Filtering was not the same, since immunoSEQ gave junction-only sequences without quality scores. Some clones are missing from TCRdb's copy, which holds only in-frame ones; the method was immunoSEQ multiplex PCR. D and trimming come from the DNA, and the V and J calls and clone size come from that table. The sample records about 600,000 clones, approximately 97% being singletons. The source is a woman under 40 in good health. The material sequenced was naive CD4+ T cells sorted from blood. Indicated subset: CD45RA+ positively selected.

Here the CDR3 reads CASSRQQTNYGYTF. CDR3 DNA: TGTGCCAGCAGCCGACAGCAAACTAACTATGGCTACACCTTC. The V gene is TRBV6-5, the J gene TRBJ1-2, with TRBD1 as a possible D gene (5 bases). The V gene lost 6 bases and the J gene lost 0 bases, with 11 bases spanning the gap. The germline V gene encodes CDR1 MNHEY and CDR2 SVGAGI. The CDR3 is made up of 14 amino acids.